The sequence of this TCR beta chain was determined in a study of blood T cell repertoires in COVID-19. J lost 3 bases, V lost 4 bases, and 3 bases had no gene match. The CDR3 is 14 amino acids. Germline CDR1 and CDR2: LGHNA and YSLEER. The table came from immunoSEQ multiplex PCR; TCRdb's copy has only in-frame clones and leaves some out. Here the sample spans fewer than 600,000 clones, around 89% being singletons. In assigning cohorts, the study relied on participant-reported clinical history. Sequencing was performed on PBMCs or T cells enriched from blood (not recorded which). The clonotype comes from a woman in her forties who had recovered from COVID-19. This chain connects TRBV4-3 to TRBJ2-7; TRBD2 matches at 10 bases. The CDR3 reads CASSPSGSYYEQYF. The CDR3 nucleotides read TGCGCCAGCAGCCCTAGCGGGAGTTACTACGAGCAGTACTTC.